This T cell receptor (beta chain) was captured by sequencing in a study of CD8+ T cells in alopecia areata. Between the trimmed V and J ends, which lost 8 bases and 6 bases, there was a span of 16 bases. The CDR3 extends over 13 amino acids. Germline V gene data show CDR1 as MNHEY and CDR2 as SMNVEV (reference sequence). Investigators isolated RNA and reverse transcribed it into cDNA to act as the sequencing template. Method: immunoSEQ multiplex PCR; TCRdb's copy keeps in-frame clones and lacks some. Among approximately 91,000 clones listed, about 40% were seen once. This sequence originates from a human donor with alopecia areata. The chain carries TRBV27 and TRBJ1-1, with a tentative D call TRBD1 (6 bases). Specimen: CD4+ T cells sorted from blood. The CDR3: CASARQDSAEAFF. The CDR3 bases are TGTGCCAGCGCCCGACAGGATAGCGCTGAAGCTTTCTTT.